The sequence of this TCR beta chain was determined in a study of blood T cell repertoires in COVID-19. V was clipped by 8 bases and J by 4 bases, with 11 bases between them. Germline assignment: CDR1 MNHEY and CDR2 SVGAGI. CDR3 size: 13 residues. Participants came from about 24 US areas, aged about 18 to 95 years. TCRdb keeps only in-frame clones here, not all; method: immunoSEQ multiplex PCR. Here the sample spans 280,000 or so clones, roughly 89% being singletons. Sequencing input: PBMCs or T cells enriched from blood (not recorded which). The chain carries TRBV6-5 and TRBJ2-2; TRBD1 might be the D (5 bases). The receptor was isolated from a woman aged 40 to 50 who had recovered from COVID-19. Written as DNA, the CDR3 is TGTGCCAGCCGTCCAGGGATCACCGGGGAGCTGTTTTTT. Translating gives CASRPGITGELFF.